This T cell receptor beta chain was sequenced during a study of blood T cell repertoires in COVID-19. The table came from immunoSEQ multiplex PCR; TCRdb's copy has only in-frame clones and leaves some out. The repertoire holds some 200,000 clones, with 70% to 90% as singletons. There are 14 residues in the CDR3. The germline V gene encodes CDR1 SGHRS and CDR2 YFSETQ. V shed 4 bases and J shed 4 bases, with 14 bases lying between them. All enrollees were roughly 18 to 90 years old and from 24 US areas. Assignment of participants to cohorts was predicated upon participant-reported clinical history. There are a few counts of this clone.

The sequencing sample was made of PBMCs or T cells enriched from blood (not recorded which). The rearrangement uses TRBV5-1 and TRBJ1-1; possible D gene TRBD1, 5 bases. The sequence derives from a woman in her forties with acute COVID-19. CDR3 bases: TGCGCCAGCAGCCTCACGGGGGGAGGCACTGAAGCTTTCTTT. Translating it yields CASSLTGGGTEAFF.